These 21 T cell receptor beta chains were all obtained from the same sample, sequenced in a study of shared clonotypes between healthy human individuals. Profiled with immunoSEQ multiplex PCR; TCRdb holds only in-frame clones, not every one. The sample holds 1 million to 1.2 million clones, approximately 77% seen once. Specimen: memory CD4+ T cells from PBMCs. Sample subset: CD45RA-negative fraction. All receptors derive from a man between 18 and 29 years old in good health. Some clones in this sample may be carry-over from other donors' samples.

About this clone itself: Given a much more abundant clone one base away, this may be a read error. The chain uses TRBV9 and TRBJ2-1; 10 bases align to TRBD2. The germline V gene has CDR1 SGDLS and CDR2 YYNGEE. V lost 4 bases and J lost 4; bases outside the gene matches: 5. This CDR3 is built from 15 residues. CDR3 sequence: CASSRGLADYNEQFF. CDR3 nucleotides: TGTGCCAGCAGCCGAGGACTAGCGGATTACAATGAGCAGTTCTTC. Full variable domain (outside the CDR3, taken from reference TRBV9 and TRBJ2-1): DSGVTQTPKHLITATGQRVTLRCSPRSGDLSVYWYQQSLDQGLQFLIQYYNGEERAKGNILERFSAQQFPDLHSELNLSSLELGDSALYFCASSRGLADYNEQFFGPGTRLTVL.

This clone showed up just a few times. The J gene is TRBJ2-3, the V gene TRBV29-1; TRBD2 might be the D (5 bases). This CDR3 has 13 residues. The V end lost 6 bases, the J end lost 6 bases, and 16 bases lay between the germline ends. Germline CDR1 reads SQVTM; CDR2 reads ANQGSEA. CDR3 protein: CSVEPVREDTQYF. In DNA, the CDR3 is TGCAGCGTGGAACCCGTGAGGGAGGATACGCAGTATTTT.

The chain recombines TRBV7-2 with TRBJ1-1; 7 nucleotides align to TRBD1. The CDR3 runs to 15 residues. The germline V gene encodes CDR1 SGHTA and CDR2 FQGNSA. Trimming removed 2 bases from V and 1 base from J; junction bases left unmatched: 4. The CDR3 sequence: CASSLQGGRNTEAFF. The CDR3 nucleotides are TGTGCCAGCAGCTTACAGGGGGGGCGGAACACTGAAGCTTTCTTT.

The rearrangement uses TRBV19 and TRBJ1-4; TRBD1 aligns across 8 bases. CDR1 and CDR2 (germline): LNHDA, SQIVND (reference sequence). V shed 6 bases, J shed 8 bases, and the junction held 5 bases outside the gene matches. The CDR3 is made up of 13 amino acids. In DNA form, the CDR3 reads TGTGCCAGTAGCGGACAGGGAGTAGAAAAACTGTTTTTT. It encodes CASSGQGVEKLFF. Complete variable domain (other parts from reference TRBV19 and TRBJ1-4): DGGITQSPKYLFRKEGQNVTLSCEQNLNHDAMYWYRQDPGQGLRLIYYSQIVNDFQKGDIAEGYSVSREKKESFPLTVTSAQKNPTAFYLCASSGQGVEKLFFGSGTQLSVL.

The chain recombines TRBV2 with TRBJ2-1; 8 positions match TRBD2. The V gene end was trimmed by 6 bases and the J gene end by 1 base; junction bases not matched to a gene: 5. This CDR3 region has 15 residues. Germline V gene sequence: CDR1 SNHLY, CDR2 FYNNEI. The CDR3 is CASRERESSYNEQFF. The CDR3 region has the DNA TGTGCCAGCAGGGAGCGGGAGTCATCCTACAATGAGCAGTTCTTC.

CDR3 loop: CASSQSGARGGELFF. The DNA of the CDR3 is TGTGCCAGCAGCCAATCTGGGGCGCGCGGCGGGGAGCTGTTTTTT. The genes are TRBV14 and TRBJ2-2, with D perhaps TRBD1 (5 bases). V lost 2 bases to trimming and J lost 7 bases, with 14 bases between them. The CDR3 sequence is 15 residues long. CDR1 is SGHDN, CDR2 FVKESK, per germline.

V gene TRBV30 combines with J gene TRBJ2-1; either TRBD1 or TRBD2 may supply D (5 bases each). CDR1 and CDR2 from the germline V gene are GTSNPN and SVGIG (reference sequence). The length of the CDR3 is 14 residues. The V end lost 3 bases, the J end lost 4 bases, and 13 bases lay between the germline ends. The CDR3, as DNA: TGTGCCTGGAGAGGGGACCCCCGATACAATGAGCAGTTCTTC. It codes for CAWRGDPRYNEQFF. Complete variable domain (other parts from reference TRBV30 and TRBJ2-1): SQTIHQWPATLVQPVGSPLSLECTVEGTSNPNLYWYRQAAGRGLQLLFYSVGIGQISSEVPQNLSASRPQDRQFILSSKKLLLSDSGFYLCAWRGDPRYNEQFFGPGTRLTVL.

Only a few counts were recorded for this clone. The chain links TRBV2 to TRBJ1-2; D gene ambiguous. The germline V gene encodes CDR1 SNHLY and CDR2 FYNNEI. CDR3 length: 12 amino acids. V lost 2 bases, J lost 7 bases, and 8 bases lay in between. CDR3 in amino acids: CASSESPPGYTF. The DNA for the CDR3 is TGTGCCAGCAGTGAATCCCCCCCTGGCTACACCTTC.

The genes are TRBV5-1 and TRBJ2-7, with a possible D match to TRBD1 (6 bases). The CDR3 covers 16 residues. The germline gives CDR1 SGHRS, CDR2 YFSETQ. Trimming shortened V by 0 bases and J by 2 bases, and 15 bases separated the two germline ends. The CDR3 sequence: CASSLALGGSPYEQYF. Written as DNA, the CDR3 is TGCGCCAGCAGCTTGGCCCTAGGGGGATCGCCCTACGAGCAGTACTTC.

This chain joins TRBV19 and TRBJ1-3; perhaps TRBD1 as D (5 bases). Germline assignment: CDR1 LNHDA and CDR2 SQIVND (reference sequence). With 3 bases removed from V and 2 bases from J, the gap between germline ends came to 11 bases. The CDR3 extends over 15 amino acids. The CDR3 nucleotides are TGTGCCAGTAGTATCCGCAGGGTAACTGGAAACACCATATATTTT. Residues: CASSIRRVTGNTIYF.

The CDR3 DNA is TGTGCCAGTAGTCGACACTCCGAGGAGGAAAAACTGTTTTTT. Protein: CASSRHSEEEKLFF. The chain has TRBV19 and TRBJ1-4; D is unclear. V was pared by 5 bases and J by 8 bases, with 15 bases between. Germline CDR1 is LNHDA and CDR2 is SQIVND (reference sequence). CDR3 length: 14 amino acids. Drawing the rest from reference TRBV19 and TRBJ1-4, the complete variable domain is DGGITQSPKYLFRKEGQNVTLSCEQNLNHDAMYWYRQDPGQGLRLIYYSQIVNDFQKGDIAEGYSVSREKKESFPLTVTSAQKNPTAFYLCASSRHSEEEKLFFGSGTQLSVL.

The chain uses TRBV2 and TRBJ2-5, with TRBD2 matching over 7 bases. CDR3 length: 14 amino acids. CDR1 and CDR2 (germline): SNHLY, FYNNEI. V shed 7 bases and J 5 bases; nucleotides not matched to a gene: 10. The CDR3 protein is CASTHSQGGETQYF. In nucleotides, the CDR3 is TGTGCCAGCACTCATTCTCAGGGAGGGGAGACCCAGTACTTC.

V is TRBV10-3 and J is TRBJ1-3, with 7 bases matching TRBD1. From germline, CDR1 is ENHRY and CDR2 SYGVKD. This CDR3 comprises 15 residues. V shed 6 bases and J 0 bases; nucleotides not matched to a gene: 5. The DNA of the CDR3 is TGTGCCATCAGCGGACAGGCAACCTCTGGAAACACCATATATTTT. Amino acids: CAISGQATSGNTIYF.

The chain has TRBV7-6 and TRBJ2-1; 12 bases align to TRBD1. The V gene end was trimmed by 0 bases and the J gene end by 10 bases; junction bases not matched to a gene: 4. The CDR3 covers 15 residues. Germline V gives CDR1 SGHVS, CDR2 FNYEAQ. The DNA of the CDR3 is TGTGCCAGCAGCTTAGCGGGGACAGGGGGCGGGGAGCAGTTCTTC. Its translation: CASSLAGTGGGEQFF.

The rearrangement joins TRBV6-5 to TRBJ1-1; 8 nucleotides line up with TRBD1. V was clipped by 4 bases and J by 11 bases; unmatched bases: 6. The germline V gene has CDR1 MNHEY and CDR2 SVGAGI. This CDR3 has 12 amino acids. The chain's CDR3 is CASSWAGGRAFF. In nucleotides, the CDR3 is TGTGCCAGCAGTTGGGCAGGGGGCAGGGCTTTCTTT.

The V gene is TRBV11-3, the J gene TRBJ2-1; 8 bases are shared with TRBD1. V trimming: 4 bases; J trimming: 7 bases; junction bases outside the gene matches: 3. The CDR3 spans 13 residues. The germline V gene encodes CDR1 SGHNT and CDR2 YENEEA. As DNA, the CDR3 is TGTGCCAGCAGCTATAGGACAGGGAATGAGCAGTTCTTC. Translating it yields CASSYRTGNEQFF.

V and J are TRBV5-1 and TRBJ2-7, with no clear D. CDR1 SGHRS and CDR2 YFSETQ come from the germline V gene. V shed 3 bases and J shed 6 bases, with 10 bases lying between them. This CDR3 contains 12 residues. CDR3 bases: TGCGCCAGCAGCTCGCCCGGGCGCGAGCAGTACTTC. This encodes CASSSPGREQYF.

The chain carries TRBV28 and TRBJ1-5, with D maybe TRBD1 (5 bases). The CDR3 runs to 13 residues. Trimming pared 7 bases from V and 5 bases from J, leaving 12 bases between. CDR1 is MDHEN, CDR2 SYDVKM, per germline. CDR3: CASTQGADQPQHF. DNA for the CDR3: TGTGCCAGCACCCAAGGGGCGGATCAGCCCCAGCATTTT. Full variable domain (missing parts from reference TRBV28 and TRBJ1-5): DVKVTQSSRYLVKRTGEKVFLECVQDMDHENMFWYRQDPGLGLRLIYFSYDVKMKEKGDIPEGYSVSREKKERFSLILESASTNQTSMYLCASTQGADQPQHFGDGTRLSIL.

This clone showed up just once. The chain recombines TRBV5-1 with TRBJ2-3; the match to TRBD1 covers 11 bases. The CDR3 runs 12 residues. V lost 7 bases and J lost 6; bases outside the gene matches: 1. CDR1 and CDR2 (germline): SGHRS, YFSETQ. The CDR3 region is CASGQGADTQYF. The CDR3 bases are TGCGCCAGCGGACAGGGGGCCGATACGCAGTATTTT.

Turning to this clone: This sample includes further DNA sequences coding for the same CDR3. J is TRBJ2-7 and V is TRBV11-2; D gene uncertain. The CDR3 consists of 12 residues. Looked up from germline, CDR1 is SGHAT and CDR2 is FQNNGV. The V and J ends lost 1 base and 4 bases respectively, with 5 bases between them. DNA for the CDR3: TGTGCCAGCAGCTTAGTGGGGTACGAGCAGTACTTC. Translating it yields CASSLVGYEQYF.

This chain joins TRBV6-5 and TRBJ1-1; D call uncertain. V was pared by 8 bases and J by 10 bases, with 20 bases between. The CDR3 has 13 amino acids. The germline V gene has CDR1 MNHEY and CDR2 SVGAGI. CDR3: CASGSHSAQVAFF. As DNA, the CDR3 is TGTGCCAGCGGGTCACATAGCGCTCAGGTAGCTTTCTTT.